One sample yielded the 22 T cell receptor beta chains listed below, sequenced in a study of shared clonotypes between healthy human individuals. Measured with immunoSEQ multiplex PCR; TCRdb has only the in-frame clones, and not every one. The table records about 380,000 clones, 90% to 98% of them present only once. The sequenced sample consisted of memory CD8+ T cells sorted from blood. Subset reported: CD45RO+ cells pooled with CCR7-negative TemRA cells. The receptors here all came from a man aged 25 to 45 in good health.

Worth noting for this clone: The sample contains more than one DNA sequence encoding this CDR3. The chain has TRBV11-3 and TRBJ2-2; D call uncertain. This CDR3 region has 13 residues. Germline CDR1 is SGHNT and CDR2 is YENEEA. V lost 0 bases to trimming and J lost 8 bases, with 7 bases between them. The CDR3 bases are TGTGCCAGCAGCTTAGACCCGACAGGGGAGCTGTTTTTT. Protein product: CASSLDPTGELFF. Looking up the rest from reference TRBV11-3 and TRBJ2-2 gives the full variable domain: EAGVVQSPRYKIIEKKQPVAFWCNPISGHNTLYWYLQNLGQGPELLIRYENEEAVDDSQLPKDRFSAERLKGVDSTLKIQPAELGDSAVYLCASSLDPTGELFFGEGSRLTVL.

This chain joins TRBV13 and TRBJ2-2; D not certain. In germline, CDR1 is PRHDT, CDR2 FYEKMQ (reference sequence). The CDR3 runs to 13 residues. V lost 3 bases and J lost 5, with 7 bases in between. CDR3 nucleotides: TGTGCCAGCAGCTTCGCTAGGACCGGGGAGCTGTTTTTT. This encodes CASSFARTGELFF.

V usage is TRBV5-1 and J usage is TRBJ2-3; 9 positions agree with TRBD2. Trimming removed 2 bases from V and 0 bases from J; junction bases left unmatched: 10. This CDR3 is built from 18 residues. Per germline, CDR1 SGHRS and CDR2 YFSETQ. For the CDR3, the DNA is TGCGCCAGCAGCTTAGGGCTAGCGGGAACCACTAGCACAGATACGCAGTATTTT. Its protein product is CASSLGLAGTTSTDTQYF.

The chain joins TRBV2 to TRBJ2-7; 7 bases match TRBD2. Germline CDR1 is SNHLY and CDR2 is FYNNEI. CDR3 size: 13 residues. The junction had 1 base not matched to a gene; V was cut back by 4 bases and J by 1 base. The CDR3 reads CASSGTRSYEQYF. In DNA form, the CDR3 reads TGTGCCAGCAGTGGGACTAGATCCTACGAGCAGTACTTC.

In its sample, this clone was seen once. The chain uses TRBV2 and TRBJ2-7; a weak D match, TRBD1 (6 bases). Trimming removed 6 bases at V and 3 bases at J, with 9 bases between. The CDR3 totals 12 residues. Germline V gene sequence: CDR1 SNHLY, CDR2 FYNNEI. Here the CDR3 reads CASSKDSYEQYF. CDR3 DNA sequence: TGTGCCAGCAGCAAGGACAGCTACGAGCAGTACTTC.

The chain couples TRBV28 to TRBJ1-5; 8 nucleotides line up with TRBD1. The CDR3 is 14 residues long. The germline V gene has CDR1 MDHEN and CDR2 SYDVKM. The trim removed 7 bases at V and 7 bases at J, leaving 9 bases unmatched. CDR3 sequence reads: CASTRQGAWQPQHF. CDR3 in DNA: TGTGCCAGCACCCGTCAGGGGGCATGGCAGCCCCAGCATTTT.

This clone was counted a single time. This chain links TRBV29-1 with TRBJ2-1, with TRBD2 matching 8 bases. Germline CDR1 and CDR2: SQVTM and ANQGSEA. The CDR3 has 14 amino acids. J gave up 4 bases and V 7 bases, and 9 bases lay outside the gene matches. CDR3: CSAVGASGYNEQFF. The CDR3 region has the DNA TGCAGCGCTGTAGGGGCTAGCGGGTACAATGAGCAGTTCTTC.

The table lists this clone with a count of one. The chain combines TRBV14 with TRBJ1-2; D call uncertain. V was clipped by 1 base and J by 8 bases, with 11 bases between them. The V gene's germline CDR1 is SGHDN and CDR2 FVKESK. The CDR3 loop spans 13 amino acids. For the CDR3, the DNA is TGTGCCAGCAGCCAAGGGGCCTCGGGCGGCTACACCTTC. It encodes CASSQGASGGYTF.

Worth noting for this clone: Other DNA sequences within the sample encode an identical CDR3. The J gene is TRBJ1-1, the V gene TRBV19; D unresolved. Germline V gives CDR1 LNHDA, CDR2 SQIVND (reference sequence). The CDR3 totals 12 residues. Trimming took 3 bases from V and 1 from J, leaving 3 bases between them. The CDR3 sequence: CASSIQNTEAFF. The DNA of the CDR3 is TGTGCCAGTAGTATTCAGAACACTGAAGCTTTCTTT.

The chain couples TRBV21-1 to TRBJ1-5; TRBD1, the table's D call, lacks a check against the DNA. TRBV21-1 is assigned pseudogene status. This CDR3 is built from 15 residues. Here the CDR3 reads CASSKGGQGDQPQHF. The CDR3 DNA reads TGTGCCAGCAGCAAGGGTGGGCAGGGGGACCAGCCCCAGCATTTT.

V is TRBV2 and J is TRBJ2-7; 10 bases map to TRBD2. Germline V gene lookup returns CDR1 SNHLY and CDR2 FYNNEI. J was trimmed by 6 bases and V by 5 bases; bases with no gene match: 22. The CDR3 is made up of 19 amino acids. CDR3 sequence (DNA): TGTGCCAGCAGTCTTACCGCTTCGATGGGGGTAGCGGGAGGCGGCGAGCAGTACTTC. Its protein product is CASSLTASMGVAGGGEQYF.

The J gene is TRBJ2-7, the V gene TRBV7-9; maybe TRBD1 (6 bases). The CDR3 totals 18 residues. In germline, CDR1 is SEHNR, CDR2 FQNEAQ (reference sequence). V dropped 3 bases and J dropped 0 bases, with 21 bases sitting between them. The chain's CDR3 is CASSFGTAGQSRSYEQYF. In DNA form, the CDR3 reads TGTGCCAGCAGCTTCGGGACGGCTGGACAGTCCCGCTCCTACGAGCAGTACTTC.

The chain carries TRBV30 and TRBJ1-1; unclear D gene. The germline V gene encodes CDR1 GTSNPN and CDR2 SVGIG (reference sequence). With 3 bases removed from V and 5 bases from J, the gap between germline ends came to 7 bases. The CDR3 covers 11 residues. CDR3 sequence reads: CAWSAFTEAFF. In DNA form, the CDR3 reads TGTGCCTGGAGCGCCTTTACTGAAGCTTTCTTT.

This chain joins TRBV20-1 and TRBJ2-1; tentative D call: TRBD1 (5 bases). The CDR3 is 11 residues long. Per the germline V gene, CDR1 is DFQATT and CDR2 is SNEGSKA (reference sequence). V lost 5 bases and J lost 8, with 10 bases in between. CDR3 bases: TGCAGTGCTGGGGCGGTCCATGAGCAGTTCTTC. The encoded protein is CSAGAVHEQFF.

The chain links TRBV6-1 to TRBJ2-3, with D unclear. Trimming removed 3 bases from V and 7 bases from J, with 8 bases in between. The CDR3 has 12 amino acids. Per germline, CDR1 MNHNS and CDR2 SASEGT. Here the CDR3 reads CASSDLGNTQYF. CDR3 DNA sequence: TGTGCCAGCAGTGATCTGGGTAATACGCAGTATTTT.

The chain carries TRBV5-4 and TRBJ2-3; 10 bases align to TRBD2. The CDR3 is made up of 15 amino acids. With 1 base clipped from V and 2 bases from J, the junction kept 1 base outside the gene matches. Germline assignment: CDR1 SGHNT and CDR2 YYREEE (reference sequence). CDR3 sequence: CASSLTSGTTDTQYF. DNA of the CDR3: TGTGCCAGCAGCTTGACTAGCGGGACCACAGATACGCAGTATTTT.

The rearrangement uses TRBV9 and TRBJ2-2, with D maybe TRBD2 (6 bases). V lost 0 bases to trimming and J lost 5 bases, with 20 bases between them. This CDR3 is built from 18 residues. Germline CDR1 and CDR2: SGDLS and YYNGEE. CDR3 region: CASSVDPEFGGRTGELFF. As DNA, the CDR3 is TGTGCCAGCAGCGTAGATCCGGAATTTGGAGGGAGGACCGGGGAGCTGTTTTTT.

This clone was observed a single time. Here the CDR3 reads CARSADWEGGSTDTQYF. CDR3 in DNA: TGTGCCAGAAGCGCCGACTGGGAGGGCGGGAGCACAGATACGCAGTATTTT. V is TRBV5-3 and J is TRBJ2-3; 7 bases match TRBD2. TRBV5-3 is an open reading frame whose function is uncertain. This CDR3 is built from 17 residues. V shed 4 bases, J shed 0 bases, and the junction held 11 bases outside the gene matches.

This clone is a singleton in its sample. The chain carries TRBV25-1 and TRBJ2-7, with D unresolved. The V gene's germline CDR1 is MGHDK and CDR2 SYGVNS. The CDR3 contains 16 residues. The V gene lost 4 bases and the J gene lost 2 bases, with 18 bases spanning the gap. CDR3 sequence: CASSALDGRQPYEQYF. As DNA, the CDR3 is TGTGCCAGCAGTGCATTGGACGGCCGCCAACCCTACGAGCAGTACTTC.

The chain couples TRBV15 to TRBJ2-1, with D perhaps TRBD2 (6 bases). Trimming shortened V by 1 base and J by 4 bases, and 11 bases separated the two germline ends. CDR3 length equals 15 residues. CDR1 is LNHNV and CDR2 is YYDKDF in the germline V gene (reference sequence). The DNA for the CDR3 is TGTGCCACCAGCAGAGCTGCCGGGACTTACAATGAGCAGTTCTTC. Translation: CATSRAAGTYNEQFF.

The rearrangement uses TRBV19 and TRBJ1-1; TRBD1 aligns across 10 bases. From germline, CDR1 is LNHDA and CDR2 SQIVND (reference sequence). The CDR3 totals 15 residues. J gave up 6 bases and V 3 bases, and 7 bases lay outside the gene matches. For the CDR3, the DNA is TGTGCCAGTAGTATCGGGACAGGGGCGCACCCTGAAGCTTTCTTT. Amino acids: CASSIGTGAHPEAFF.

Of note for this clone: Other DNA sequences of this sample code for an identical CDR3. The chain combines TRBV5-1 with TRBJ2-2; D unclear. The CDR3 has 14 residues. V was shortened by 0 bases and J by 2 bases, with 5 bases between the two germline ends. Germline V CDR1 and CDR2: SGHRS, YFSETQ. The CDR3 bases are TGCGCCAGCAGCTTGGGCACTAACACCGGGGAGCTGTTTTTT. Protein sequence: CASSLGTNTGELFF.